Listed here are 9 T cell receptor beta chains from one sample, sequenced in a study of cytomegalovirus exposure and HLA in healthy donors. The PCR had 60 Vbeta and 13 Jbeta primers. Assay used: immunoSEQ multiplex PCR; TCRdb lists only in-frame clones, some missing. The table shows about 110,000 clones, with just under 75% occurring only once. The sample was PBMCs. The receptors stem from a man aged 50 to 59 in good health and CMV-seropositive.

This chain links TRBV5-1 with TRBJ2-7, with a tentative D call TRBD2 (5 bases). This CDR3 is built from 13 residues. In germline, CDR1 is SGHRS, CDR2 YFSETQ. V was trimmed by 6 bases and J by 1 base, leaving 11 bases between them. The DNA of the CDR3 is TGCGCCAGCAAAGTAGAGGGATCCTACGAGCAGTACTTC. It codes for CASKVEGSYEQYF. Full variable domain (outside the CDR3, taken from reference TRBV5-1 and TRBJ2-7): KAGVTQTPRYLIKTRGQQVTLSCSPISGHRSVSWYQQTPGQGLQFLFEYFSETQRNKGNFPGRFSGRQFSNSRSEMNVSTLELGDSALYLCASKVEGSYEQYFGPGTRLTVT.

The V and J genes are TRBV10-3 and TRBJ2-7; possible D gene TRBD2, 5 bases. Germline CDR1 and CDR2: ENHRY and SYGVKD. V lost 0 bases and J 0 bases, leaving 12 bases between the germline ends. The CDR3 runs to 16 residues. This CDR3 reads CAISESQKTNSYEQYF. Here the CDR3 DNA reads TGTGCCATCAGTGAGTCGCAAAAGACTAACTCCTACGAGCAGTACTTC.

The J gene is TRBJ2-3, the V gene TRBV19; perhaps TRBD2 as D (6 bases). The germline gives CDR1 LNHDA, CDR2 SQIVND (reference sequence). V lost 5 bases to trimming and J lost 0 bases, with 12 bases between them. The CDR3 has 15 residues. The CDR3 loop is CASSSPGTSTDTQYF. The CDR3, as DNA: TGTGCCAGTAGTTCACCAGGGACTAGCACAGATACGCAGTATTTT.

This sequence joins TRBV27 and TRBJ2-7; 8 bases line up with TRBD1. Germline V CDR1 and CDR2: MNHEY, SMNVEV (reference sequence). The CDR3 consists of 13 residues. V shed 8 bases, J shed 2 bases, and the junction held 5 bases outside the gene matches. The CDR3 region has the DNA TGTGCCAGCCATAGACAGGGGACCTACGAGCAGTACTTC. It is translated as CASHRQGTYEQYF.

The chain has TRBV27 and TRBJ1-4; possible D gene TRBD1, 6 bases. CDR1 MNHEY and CDR2 SMNVEV come from the germline V gene (reference sequence). This CDR3 region has 15 residues. V lost 6 bases and J 4 bases, leaving 15 bases between the germline ends. CDR3 DNA: TGTGCCAGCAGGGGTAGGACAGCCGGTAATGAAAAACTGTTTTTT. Protein: CASRGRTAGNEKLFF.

J is TRBJ1-5 and V is TRBV6-1; perhaps TRBD1 as D (6 bases). V was shortened by 5 bases and J by 6 bases, with 14 bases between the two germline ends. Per the germline V gene, CDR1 is MNHNS and CDR2 is SASEGT. This CDR3 contains 14 residues. CDR3 in amino acids: CASSQQGLGQPQHF. CDR3 bases: TGTGCCAGCAGTCAACAGGGTTTGGGTCAGCCCCAGCATTTT.

The chain links TRBV11-2 to TRBJ1-2, with D possibly being TRBD1 (5 bases). Germline CDR1 reads SGHAT; CDR2 reads FQNNGV. CDR3 size: 15 residues. Trimming took 5 bases from V and 4 from J, leaving 17 bases between them. CDR3 amino acids: CASSTKDGGFYGYTF. CDR3 DNA sequence: TGTGCCAGCAGCACAAAGGACGGGGGTTTCTATGGCTACACCTTC.

The table lists this clone with a few counts. This chain connects TRBV30 to TRBJ1-2; TRBD1 might be the D (6 bases). V gave up 2 bases and J gave up 2 bases, with 12 bases separating them. Germline CDR1 and CDR2: GTSNPN and SVGIG (reference sequence). The CDR3 totals 14 residues. This chain's CDR3 is CAWSPTGINYGYTF. The CDR3, as DNA: TGTGCCTGGAGTCCTACAGGGATAAACTATGGCTACACCTTC.

This chain uses TRBV7-9 with TRBJ1-1, with 7 bases aligning to TRBD1. This CDR3 is 15 amino acids long. The germline V gene has CDR1 SEHNR and CDR2 FQNEAQ (reference sequence). J was trimmed by 6 bases and V by 2 bases; bases with no gene match: 9. Here the CDR3 reads CASSLPRVRGAEAFF. CDR3 nucleotide sequence: TGTGCCAGCAGCTTACCCCGCGTCAGGGGGGCTGAAGCTTTCTTT.